This record looks at one T cell receptor (beta chain) sequence and its context. Its antigen is as yet unknown. The source of the sample is a study of shared clonotypes between healthy human individuals. Study results and caveats: The sampled material consisted only of blood, and tissue repertoires are likely to differ.

Germline V gene sequence: CDR1 SGDLS, CDR2 YYNGEE. V gave up 0 bases and J gave up 4 bases, with 13 bases separating them. This CDR3 contains 15 residues. Authors' processing steps: With immunoSEQ giving junction-only sequences and no quality scores, filtering differed. TCRdb keeps only in-frame clones here, not all; method: immunoSEQ multiplex PCR. Clonal size and the V and J genes are those of that table, whereas D and trimming came from the DNA. The data show 1.4 million or so clones, less than 99% seen once. Donors were Caucasian adults residing in Nashville, Tennessee, USA. This receptor was taken from a man aged 25 to 45 in good health. The specimen sequenced was naive CD4+ T cells sorted from blood. The subset was: CD45RA+ positively selected. The genes are TRBV9 and TRBJ1-2, with no clear D. CDR3 in DNA: TGTGCCAGCAGCGTAGATCTAGCTGTTAGCTATGGCTACACCTTC. This sequence encodes CASSVDLAVSYGYTF.